Listed below are T cell receptor beta chains from one sample, sequenced in a study of blood T cell repertoires in COVID-19. This table comes from immunoSEQ multiplex PCR, and its TCRdb copy is limited to in-frame clones, with some not included. Of just under 40,000 clones detected, less than 85% appear once; the ten largest clones hold more than 20%. Sequences were obtained from peripheral blood. These receptors came from a man between 65 and 85 years old with acute or convalescent COVID-19. The CDR3 runs from the conserved cysteine through the conserved F or W. Fields, in order: V gene, J gene, CDR3 protein.

>TRBV7-3|TRBJ2-3
CASSPRGGGKLSDTQYF
>TRBV27|TRBJ2-5
CASRSGRGGSETQYF
>TRBV7-8|TRBJ2-2
CASSVRDRAGELFF
>TRBV5-6|TRBJ2-6
CASTPGGGANVLTF
>TRBV28|TRBJ1-2
CASGSTGEENYGYTF
>TRBV28|TRBJ1-6
CASSWGLLLGSPLHF
>TRBV27|TRBJ1-1
CASHLSLGGTEAFF
>TRBV5-6|TRBJ2-2
CASSFRHGEPGELFF
>TRBV7-3|TRBJ2-5
CASSPGTGGETQYF
>TRBV5-1|TRBJ1-4
CASSWDRGEKLFF
>TRBV19|TRBJ2-4
CASSEPMLAEQNIQYF
>TRBV6-5|TRBJ2-1
CASTTSGTVGEQFF
>TRBV4-3|TRBJ2-4
CASSQAGGNIQYF
>TRBV3-1/TRBV3-2|TRBJ1-6
CASRGDSLNNSPLHF
>TRBV14|TRBJ1-1
CASSQTGFRAEAFF
>TRBV28|TRBJ1-1
CASSSTGTGLGTEAFF